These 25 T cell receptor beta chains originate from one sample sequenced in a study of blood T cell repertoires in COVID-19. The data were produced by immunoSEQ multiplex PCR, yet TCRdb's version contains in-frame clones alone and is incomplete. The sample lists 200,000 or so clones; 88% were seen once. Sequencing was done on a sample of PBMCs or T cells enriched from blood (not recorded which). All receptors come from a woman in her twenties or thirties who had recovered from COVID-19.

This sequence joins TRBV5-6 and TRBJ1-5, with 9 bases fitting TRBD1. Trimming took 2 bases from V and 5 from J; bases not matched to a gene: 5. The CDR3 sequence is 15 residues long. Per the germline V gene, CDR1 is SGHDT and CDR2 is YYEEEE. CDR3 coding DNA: TGTGCCAGCAGCTTAGGGGGACAGGGATATCAGCCCCAGCATTTT. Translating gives CASSLGGQGYQPQHF.

The CDR3, as DNA: TGTGCCAGTAGGGCTGAGGGTCTGACCTACGAGCAGTACTTC. Its translation is CASRAEGLTYEQYF. The chain couples TRBV19 to TRBJ2-7, with D maybe TRBD2 (5 bases). The CDR3 is 14 residues long. Looked up from germline, CDR1 is LNHDA and CDR2 is SQIVND (reference sequence). V was cut by 6 bases and J by 2 bases, with 14 bases left in between.

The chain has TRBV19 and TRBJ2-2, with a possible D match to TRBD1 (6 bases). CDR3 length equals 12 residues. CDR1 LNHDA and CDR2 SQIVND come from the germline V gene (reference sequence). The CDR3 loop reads CATGRNTGELFF. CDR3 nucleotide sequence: TGTGCGACAGGACGTAACACCGGGGAGCTGTTTTTT.

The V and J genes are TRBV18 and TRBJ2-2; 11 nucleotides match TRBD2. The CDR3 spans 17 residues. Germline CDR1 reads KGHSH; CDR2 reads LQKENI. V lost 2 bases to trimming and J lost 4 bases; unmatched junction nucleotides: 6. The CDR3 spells CASSPASGGPRTGELFF. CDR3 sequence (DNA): TGTGCCAGCTCACCAGCTAGCGGGGGGCCTCGCACCGGGGAGCTGTTTTTT.

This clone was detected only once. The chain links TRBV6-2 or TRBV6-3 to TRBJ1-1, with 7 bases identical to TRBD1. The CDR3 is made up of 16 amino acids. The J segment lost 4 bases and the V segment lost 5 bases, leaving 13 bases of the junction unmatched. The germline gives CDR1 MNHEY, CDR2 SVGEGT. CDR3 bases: TGTGCCAGCAGTCACACCGGGACAGCGGGAGTCACTGAAGCTTTCTTT. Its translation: CASSHTGTAGVTEAFF.

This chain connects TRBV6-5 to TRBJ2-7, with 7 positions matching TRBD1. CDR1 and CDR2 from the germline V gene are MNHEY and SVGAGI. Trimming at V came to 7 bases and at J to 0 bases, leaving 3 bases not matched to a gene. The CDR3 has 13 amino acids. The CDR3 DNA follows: TGTGCCAGCATGCGACAGGGCTCCTACGAGCAGTACTTC. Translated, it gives CASMRQGSYEQYF.

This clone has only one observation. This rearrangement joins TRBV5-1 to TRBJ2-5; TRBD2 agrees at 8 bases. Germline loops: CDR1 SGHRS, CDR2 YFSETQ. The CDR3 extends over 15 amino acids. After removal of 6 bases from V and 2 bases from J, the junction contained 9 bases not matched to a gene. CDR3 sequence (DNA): TGCGCCAGCATCTTTCGCCGGGGGGGACAAGAGACCCAGTACTTC. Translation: CASIFRRGGQETQYF.

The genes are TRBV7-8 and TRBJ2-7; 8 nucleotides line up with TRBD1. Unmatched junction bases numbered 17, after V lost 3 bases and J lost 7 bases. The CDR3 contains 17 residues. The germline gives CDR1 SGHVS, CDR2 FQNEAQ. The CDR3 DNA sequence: TGTGCCAGCAGCTTGGAGCTCCCGGGACAGGTTATTTGGGAGCAGTACTTC. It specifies CASSLELPGQVIWEQYF.

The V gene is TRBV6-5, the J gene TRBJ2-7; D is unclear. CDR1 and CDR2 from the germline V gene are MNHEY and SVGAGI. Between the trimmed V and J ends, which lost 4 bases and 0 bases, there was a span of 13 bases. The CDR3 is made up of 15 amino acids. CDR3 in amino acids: CASSLIEHLSYEQYF. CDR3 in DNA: TGTGCCAGCAGTTTGATAGAGCACCTCTCCTACGAGCAGTACTTC.

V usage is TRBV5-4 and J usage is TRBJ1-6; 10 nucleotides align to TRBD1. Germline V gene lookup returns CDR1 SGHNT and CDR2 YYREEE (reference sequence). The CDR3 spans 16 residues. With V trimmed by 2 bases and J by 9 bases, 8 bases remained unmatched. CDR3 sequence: CASSLNPDRGFSPLHF. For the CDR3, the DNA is TGTGCCAGCAGCTTAAATCCGGACAGGGGGTTTTCACCCCTCCACTTT.

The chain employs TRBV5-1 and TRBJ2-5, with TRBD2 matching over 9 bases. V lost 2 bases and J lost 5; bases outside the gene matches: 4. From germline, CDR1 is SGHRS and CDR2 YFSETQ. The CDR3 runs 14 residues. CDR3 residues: CASSFSGGPETQYF. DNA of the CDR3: TGCGCCAGCAGCTTCAGCGGGGGGCCGGAGACCCAGTACTTC.

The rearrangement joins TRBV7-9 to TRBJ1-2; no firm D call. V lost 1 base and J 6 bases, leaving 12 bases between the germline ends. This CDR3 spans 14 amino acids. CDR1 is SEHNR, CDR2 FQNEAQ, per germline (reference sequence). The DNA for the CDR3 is TGTGCCAGCAGCTTAGGGGTTGCAGGTGATGGCTACACCTTC. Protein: CASSLGVAGDGYTF. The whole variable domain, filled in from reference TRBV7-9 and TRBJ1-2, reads DTGVSQNPRHKITKRGQNVTFRCDPISEHNRLYWYRQTLGQGPEFLTYFQNEAQLEKSRLLSDRFSAERPKGSFSTLEIQRTEQGDSAMYLCASSLGVAGDGYTFGSGTRLTVV.

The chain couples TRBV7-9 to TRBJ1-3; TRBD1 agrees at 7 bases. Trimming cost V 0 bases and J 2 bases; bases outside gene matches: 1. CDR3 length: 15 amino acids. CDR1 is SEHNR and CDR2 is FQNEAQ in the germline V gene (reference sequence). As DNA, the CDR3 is TGTGCCAGCAGCTTAGCGCAGGGGGCTGGAAACACCATATATTTT. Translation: CASSLAQGAGNTIYF.

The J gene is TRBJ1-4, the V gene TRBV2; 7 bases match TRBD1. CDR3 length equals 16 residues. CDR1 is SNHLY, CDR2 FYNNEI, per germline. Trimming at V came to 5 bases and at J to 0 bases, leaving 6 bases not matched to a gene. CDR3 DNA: TGTGCCAGCAGTCCTGGTCAGGGGGCAACTAATGAAAAACTGTTTTTT. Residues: CASSPGQGATNEKLFF.

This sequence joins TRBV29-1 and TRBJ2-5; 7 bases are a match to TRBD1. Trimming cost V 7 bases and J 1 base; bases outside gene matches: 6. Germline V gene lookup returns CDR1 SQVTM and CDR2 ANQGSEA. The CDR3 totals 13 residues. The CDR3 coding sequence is TGCAGCGCCCGAGCAGGGGGCCAAGAGACCCAGTACTTC. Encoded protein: CSARAGGQETQYF. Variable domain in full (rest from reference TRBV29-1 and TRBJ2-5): SAVISQKPSRDICQRGTSLTIQCQVDSQVTMMFWYRQQPGQSLTLIATANQGSEATYESGFVIDKFPISRPNLTFSTLTVSNMSPEDSSIYLCSARAGGQETQYFGPGTRLLVL.

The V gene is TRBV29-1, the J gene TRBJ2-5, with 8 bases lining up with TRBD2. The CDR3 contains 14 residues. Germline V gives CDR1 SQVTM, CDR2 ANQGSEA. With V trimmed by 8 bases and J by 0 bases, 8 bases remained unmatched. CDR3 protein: CSLSRGGNQETQYF. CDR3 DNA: TGCAGCCTATCACGGGGGGGGAACCAAGAGACCCAGTACTTC. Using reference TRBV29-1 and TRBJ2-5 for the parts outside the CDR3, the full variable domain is SAVISQKPSRDICQRGTSLTIQCQVDSQVTMMFWYRQQPGQSLTLIATANQGSEATYESGFVIDKFPISRPNLTFSTLTVSNMSPEDSSIYLCSLSRGGNQETQYFGPGTRLLVL.

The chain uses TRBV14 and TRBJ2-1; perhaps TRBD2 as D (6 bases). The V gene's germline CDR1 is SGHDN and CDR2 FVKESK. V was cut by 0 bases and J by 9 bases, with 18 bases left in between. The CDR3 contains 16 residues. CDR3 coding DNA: TGTGCCAGCAGCCAAGATTGGGGGACTCGGGGGAGTGAGCAGTTCTTC. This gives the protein CASSQDWGTRGSEQFF.

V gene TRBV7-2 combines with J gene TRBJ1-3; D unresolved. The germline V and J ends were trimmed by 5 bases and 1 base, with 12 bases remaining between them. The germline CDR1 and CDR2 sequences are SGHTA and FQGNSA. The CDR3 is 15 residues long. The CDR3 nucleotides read TGTGCCAGCAGCCTGGTAGCGGGATCTGGAAACACCATATATTTT. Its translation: CASSLVAGSGNTIYF.

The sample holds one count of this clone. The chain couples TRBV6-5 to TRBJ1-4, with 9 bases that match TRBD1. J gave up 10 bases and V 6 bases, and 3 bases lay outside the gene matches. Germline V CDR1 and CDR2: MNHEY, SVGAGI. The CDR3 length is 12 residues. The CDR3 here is CASSADRGKLFF. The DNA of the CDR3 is TGTGCCAGCAGCGCGGACAGGGGAAAACTGTTTTTT.

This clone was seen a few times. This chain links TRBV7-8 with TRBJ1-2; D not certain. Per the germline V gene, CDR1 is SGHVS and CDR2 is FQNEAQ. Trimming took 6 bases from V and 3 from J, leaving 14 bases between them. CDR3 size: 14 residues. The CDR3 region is CASSPKTSDYGYTF. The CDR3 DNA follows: TGTGCCAGCAGTCCCAAGACATCCGACTATGGCTACACCTTC.

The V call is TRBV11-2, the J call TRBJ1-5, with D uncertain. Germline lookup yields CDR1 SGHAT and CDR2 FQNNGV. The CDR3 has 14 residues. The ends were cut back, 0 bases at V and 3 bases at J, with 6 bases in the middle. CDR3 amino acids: CASSLDALNQPQHF. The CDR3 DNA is TGTGCCAGCAGCTTAGACGCACTCAATCAGCCCCAGCATTTT.

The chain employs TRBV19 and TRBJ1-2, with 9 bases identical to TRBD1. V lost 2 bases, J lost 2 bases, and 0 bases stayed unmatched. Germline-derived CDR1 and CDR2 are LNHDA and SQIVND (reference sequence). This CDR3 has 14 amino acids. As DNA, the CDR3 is TGTGCCAGTAGTATAACAGGGGGCAACTATGGCTACACCTTC. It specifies CASSITGGNYGYTF. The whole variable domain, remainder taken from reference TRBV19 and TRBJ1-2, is DGGITQSPKYLFRKEGQNVTLSCEQNLNHDAMYWYRQDPGQGLRLIYYSQIVNDFQKGDIAEGYSVSREKKESFPLTVTSAQKNPTAFYLCASSITGGNYGYTFGSGTRLTVV.

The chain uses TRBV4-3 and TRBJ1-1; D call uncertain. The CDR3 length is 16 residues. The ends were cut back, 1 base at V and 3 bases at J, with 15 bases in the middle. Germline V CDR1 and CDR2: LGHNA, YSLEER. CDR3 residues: CASSQVVGGRDTEAFF. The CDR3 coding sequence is TGCGCCAGCAGCCAAGTTGTGGGAGGGCGGGACACTGAAGCTTTCTTT.

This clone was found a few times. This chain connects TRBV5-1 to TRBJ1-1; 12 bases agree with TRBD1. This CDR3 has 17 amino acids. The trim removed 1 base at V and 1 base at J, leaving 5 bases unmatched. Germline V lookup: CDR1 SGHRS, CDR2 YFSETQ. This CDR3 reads CASSLWGQGATNTEAFF. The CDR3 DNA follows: TGCGCCAGCAGCTTGTGGGGACAGGGGGCGACGAACACTGAAGCTTTCTTT.

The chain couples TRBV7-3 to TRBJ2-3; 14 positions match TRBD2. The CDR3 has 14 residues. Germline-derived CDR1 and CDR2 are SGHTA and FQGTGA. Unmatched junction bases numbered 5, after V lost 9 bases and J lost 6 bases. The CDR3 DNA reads TGTGCCAGTTCGACTAGCGGGGGGGCGGATACGCAGTATTTT. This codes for CASSTSGGADTQYF.